These T cell receptor beta chains were read from a single sample in a study of T-cell memory formation after mild COVID-19. TCRdb re-analysed the 5' RACE reads in MiXCR, keeping a single row per CDR3 protein. Among under 300,000 distinct CDR3 sequences, roughly 17% were seen once, and the ten largest hold approximately 3.4%. Sequencing input: PBMCs or a T cell subset sorted from them (not recorded which). The receptors shown here come from a man between 18 and 35 years old who had mild COVID-19 (a few samples of this study predate the infection). Cell type and time point are not known. Each CDR3 is given with its conserved first and last residue. A D gene is named only where the DNA matches it firmly. Clone size appears in some rows only: once, few, many, or a class for an expanded clone.

clone_size j_call v_call d_call cdr3_length cdr3_aa cdr3_nt
- TRBJ1-2 TRBV5-1 - 18 CASSLAERAAQGHYGYTF TGCGCCAGCAGCTTGGCGGAAAGGGCCGCCCAGGGGCACTATGGCTACACCTTC
- TRBJ2-7 TRBV4-3 TRBD2 17 CASSQDGRGGYVGEQYF TGCGCCAGCAGCCAAGATGGACGGGGGGGCTATGTCGGCGAGCAGTACTTC
- TRBJ2-5 TRBV9 - 13 CASTAGSEETQYF TGTGCCAGCACTGCAGGATCCGAAGAGACCCAGTACTTC
many TRBJ1-2 TRBV27 - 14 CASSLNDGQYGYTF TGTGCCAGCAGTTTAAACGACGGACAGTATGGCTACACCTTC
once TRBJ2-6 TRBV7-2 TRBD2 20 CASSLAASGGGISGANVLTF TGTGCCAGCAGCTTAGCGGCTAGCGGGGGTGGCATCTCTGGGGCCAACGTCCTGACTTTC
- TRBJ2-5 TRBV24-1 - 14 CATSVSGAQETQYF TGTGCCACCAGTGTCTCGGGGGCCCAAGAGACCCAGTACTTC
- TRBJ1-6 TRBV21-1 - 15 CASSRPTGEDSHLHF TGTGCCAGCAGCAGACCGACTGGAGAGGATTCACACCTCCACTTT
few TRBJ2-7 TRBV4-2 - 14 CASSQRGDGYEQYF TGTGCCAGCAGCCAAAGGGGGGACGGCTACGAGCAGTACTTC
few TRBJ2-1 TRBV28 - 14 CASSSGDTYNEQFF TGTGCCAGCAGTTCCGGGGACACCTACAATGAGCAGTTCTTC
- TRBJ1-1 TRBV9 - 15 CASSVVGSRNTEAFF TGTGCCAGCAGCGTAGTCGGTTCGAGGAACACTGAAGCTTTCTTT
- TRBJ1-2 TRBV21-1 - 15 CASSKIIGANYGYTF TGTGCCAGCAGCAAAATAATAGGAGCTAACTATGGCTACACCTTC
few TRBJ2-4 TRBV2 TRBD1 14 CASSELGQGVIQYF TGTGCCAGCAGTGAATTAGGACAGGGCGTCATTCAGTACTTC
- TRBJ1-4 TRBV5-1 - 15 CASSADVSSQGKLFF TGCGCCAGCAGCGCTGACGTCAGTTCACAAGGAAAACTGTTTTTT
- TRBJ2-5 TRBV9 TRBD2 17 CASSVARLAGGLETQYF TGTGCCAGCAGCGTAGCCAGACTAGCGGGGGGGCTGGAGACCCAGTACTTC
- TRBJ2-5 TRBV10-3 TRBD1 14 CAISPGQGQGTQYF TGTGCCATCAGTCCGGGACAGGGGCAAGGGACCCAGTACTTC
few TRBJ2-2 TRBV29-1 - 15 CSVEGRGLGTGELFF TGCAGCGTTGAGGGGAGGGGGCTCGGCACCGGGGAGCTGTTTTTT
few TRBJ1-2 TRBV2 - 22 CASSDPTGPSRPGRGSNYGYTF TGTGCCAGCAGTGATCCAACCGGCCCCAGCCGTCCGGGTCGCGGATCTAACTATGGCTACACCTTC
- TRBJ1-6 TRBV7-9 - 14 CASSPESYNSPLHF TGTGCCAGCAGCCCGGAGTCCTATAATTCACCCCTCCACTTT
- TRBJ2-3 TRBV2 - 15 CASRGVHAAGDTQYF TGTGCCAGTCGCGGGGTCCATGCTGCCGGGGATACGCAGTATTTT
many TRBJ2-3 TRBV5-1 - 15 CASSVQEPHTDTQYF TGCGCCAGCAGCGTCCAGGAGCCGCACACAGATACGCAGTATTTT
- TRBJ2-3 TRBV27 - 15 CASREGGISTDTQYF TGTGCCAGCAGAGAAGGAGGGATCAGCACAGATACGCAGTATTTT
- TRBJ1-2 TRBV12-3/TRBV12-4 - 12 CASSQKDYGYTF TGTGCCAGCAGCCAGAAAGACTATGGCTACACCTTC
few TRBJ2-5 TRBV10-3 - 16 CAISVSYRSAMETQYF TGTGCCATCAGTGTGTCGTATAGGTCTGCGATGGAGACCCAGTACTTC
- TRBJ2-1 TRBV5-6 - 13 CASSLGAPNEQFF TGTGCCAGCAGCTTGGGGGCCCCCAATGAGCAGTTCTTC
many TRBJ2-1 TRBV5-1 TRBD1 15 CASSFDRAIRDEQFF TGCGCCAGCAGCTTCGACAGGGCCATTAGAGATGAGCAGTTCTTC
few TRBJ2-2 TRBV7-2 - 16 CASSLRRQVGTGELFF TGTGCCAGCAGTCTTAGGAGACAGGTTGGCACCGGGGAGCTGTTTTTT
few TRBJ1-1 TRBV5-1 - 13 CASSLSLSTEAFF TGCGCCAGCAGCTTGAGTCTGTCCACTGAAGCTTTCTTT
once TRBJ2-2 TRBV11-2 - 14 CASSHIGRAGELFF TGTGCCAGCAGTCACATAGGGCGAGCCGGGGAGCTGTTTTTT
few TRBJ2-3 TRBV7-2 - 13 CASSFMFTDTQYF TGTGCCAGCAGCTTTATGTTCACAGATACGCAGTATTTT
- TRBJ1-1 TRBV12-3/TRBV12-4 - 14 CASTEPRDWTEAFF TGTGCCAGCACTGAACCCAGGGATTGGACTGAAGCTTTCTTT
- TRBJ2-7 TRBV6-5 - 16 CASSYSTGPLSYEQYF TGTGCCAGCAGTTACTCCACGGGCCCGCTCTCCTACGAGCAGTACTTC
- TRBJ2-3 TRBV4-3 TRBD2 17 CASSQSAGLAGSDTQYF TGCGCCAGCAGCCAATCGGCCGGACTAGCGGGGTCAGATACGCAGTATTTT
- TRBJ1-1 TRBV7-9 - 14 CASALIDPETEAFF TGTGCCAGTGCCTTGATAGACCCAGAGACTGAAGCTTTCTTT
- TRBJ1-1 TRBV5-4 - 15 CASSYIAASDTEAFF TGTGCCAGCAGCTATATTGCAGCGTCGGACACTGAAGCTTTCTTT
few TRBJ2-6 TRBV7-3 - 16 CASSPQGGFGANVLTF TGTGCCAGCAGCCCACAGGGGGGGTTCGGGGCCAACGTCCTGACTTTC
- TRBJ1-1 TRBV12-2 - 19 CASRSPSPGTGVRDTEAFF TGTGCAAGTCGCTCCCCTTCTCCCGGGACAGGGGTTCGGGACACTGAAGCTTTCTTT
- TRBJ2-7 TRBV12-3/TRBV12-4 TRBD2 12 CASRKTSNEQYF TGTGCCAGCCGAAAGACTAGCAACGAGCAGTACTTC
few TRBJ2-2 TRBV5-1 TRBD2 16 CASRERGGVNTGELFF TGCGCCAGCAGGGAGCGCGGGGGGGTGAACACCGGGGAGCTGTTTTTT
- TRBJ1-5 TRBV20-1 - 16 CSARDGGSWEVQPQHF TGCAGTGCTAGAGATGGGGGGTCCTGGGAGGTTCAGCCCCAGCATTTT
- TRBJ2-3 TRBV20-1 TRBD2 15 CSARDQRGSTDTQYF TGCAGTGCTCGGGATCAGCGGGGGAGCACAGATACGCAGTATTTT
few TRBJ1-1 TRBV6-1 - 15 CASSEARGWSTEAFF TGTGCCAGCAGTGAAGCGCGGGGCTGGAGCACTGAAGCTTTCTTT
few TRBJ2-5 TRBV4-2 TRBD2 17 CASSQGAGGPIGETQYF TGTGCCAGCAGCCAAGGAGCGGGGGGGCCGATAGGGGAGACCCAGTACTTC
- TRBJ1-6 TRBV28 - 17 CASSIRTGRSYNSPLHF TGTGCCAGCAGTATCAGGACGGGCCGCTCCTATAATTCACCCCTCCACTTT
many TRBJ1-5 TRBV7-9 - 12 CASSLELSAQHF TGTGCCAGCAGCTTAGAACTGTCAGCCCAGCATTTT
- TRBJ2-3 TRBV5-1 - 13 CASSGDNTDTQYF TGCGCCAGCAGCGGGGACAACACAGATACGCAGTATTTT
few TRBJ2-7 TRBV27 - 14 CASSLKTRTYEQYF TGTGCCAGCAGTTTAAAGACAAGGACCTACGAGCAGTACTTC
- TRBJ2-7 TRBV12-3/TRBV12-4 TRBD2 14 CASRVSGGAGEQYF TGTGCCAGCAGAGTGAGCGGGGGGGCGGGAGAGCAGTACTTC